This is a list of T cell receptor beta chains from one sample in a study of cytomegalovirus exposure and HLA in healthy donors. The data were produced by immunoSEQ multiplex PCR, yet TCRdb's version contains in-frame clones alone and is incomplete. There are some 190,000 clones in the sample; 78% occur only once, and roughly 15% lies in the top ten. The sequenced sample was PBMCs. These TCRs come from a young woman in good health and CMV-seropositive. The CDR3 runs from the conserved cysteine through the conserved F or W. The D gene is left open where the match is weak. Clone size appears in some rows only: once, few, many, or a class for an expanded clone.

length	size	V	D	J	CDR3	DNA
14	-	TRBV5-6	-	TRBJ1-2	CASSRKTGSNGYTF	TGTGCCAGCAGCCGCAAAACAGGGTCCAATGGCTACACCTTC
16	-	TRBV19	-	TRBJ2-5	CASSARDTARGETQYF	TGTGCCAGTAGTGCCCGGGACACAGCAAGAGGGGAGACCCAGTACTTC
14	-	TRBV5-1	TRBD1	TRBJ1-2	CASSWDSPNYGYTF	TGCGCCAGCAGCTGGGACAGCCCTAACTATGGCTACACCTTC
15	once	TRBV7-2	-	TRBJ1-1	CASSPQGGRYTEAFF	TGTGCCAGCAGCCCACAAGGAGGCAGATACACTGAAGCTTTCTTT
14	few	TRBV5-8	-	TRBJ2-7	CASSLGPGPYEQYF	TGTGCCAGCAGCTTGGGTCCAGGGCCCTACGAGCAGTACTTC
17	-	TRBV21-1	-	TRBJ1-5	CASSKEGGQGRNQPQHF	TGTGCCAGCAGCAAAGAGGGGGGACAGGGACGCAATCAGCCCCAGCATTTT
18	few	TRBV5-1	TRBD2	TRBJ2-3	CASSLVSGSSAGGDTQYF	TGCGCCAGCAGCTTGGTTAGCGGGAGTTCTGCGGGAGGAGATACGCAGTATTTT
15	-	TRBV6-1	-	TRBJ1-4	CASSEWKGSNEKLFF	TGTGCCAGCAGTGAGTGGAAGGGGTCTAATGAAAAACTGTTTTTT
12	-	TRBV27	-	TRBJ2-7	CASSPSSYEQYF	TGTGCCAGCAGTCCTAGTAGCTACGAGCAGTACTTC
13	-	TRBV2	-	TRBJ1-2	CASSVRTGYGYTF	TGTGCCAGCAGTGTTAGAACAGGCTATGGCTACACCTTC
11	few	TRBV6-1	-	TRBJ2-1	CASSGGKEQFF	TGTGCCAGCAGTGGCGGAAAAGAGCAGTTCTTC
14	few	TRBV27	-	TRBJ2-1	CASSYRGALSEQFF	TGTGCCAGCAGTTACCGGGGGGCCCTGAGTGAGCAGTTCTTC
12	-	TRBV2	-	TRBJ1-2	CASSVNRDSYTF	TGTGCCAGCAGTGTTAACAGGGATAGCTACACCTTC
14	-	TRBV11-3	-	TRBJ2-7	CASSLVSSSYEQYF	TGTGCCAGCAGCTTAGTCTCGAGCTCCTACGAGCAGTACTTC
13	few	TRBV11-2	-	TRBJ2-1	CASSLSGYNEQFF	TGTGCCAGCAGCTTGAGCGGCTACAATGAGCAGTTCTTC
13	once	TRBV5-1	-	TRBJ2-7	CASSLEPGGEQYF	TGCGCCAGCAGCTTAGAACCCGGGGGCGAGCAGTACTTC
12	-	TRBV5-1	-	TRBJ2-1	CASSLPGGEQFF	TGCGCCAGCAGCTTGCCGGGTGGCGAGCAGTTCTTC